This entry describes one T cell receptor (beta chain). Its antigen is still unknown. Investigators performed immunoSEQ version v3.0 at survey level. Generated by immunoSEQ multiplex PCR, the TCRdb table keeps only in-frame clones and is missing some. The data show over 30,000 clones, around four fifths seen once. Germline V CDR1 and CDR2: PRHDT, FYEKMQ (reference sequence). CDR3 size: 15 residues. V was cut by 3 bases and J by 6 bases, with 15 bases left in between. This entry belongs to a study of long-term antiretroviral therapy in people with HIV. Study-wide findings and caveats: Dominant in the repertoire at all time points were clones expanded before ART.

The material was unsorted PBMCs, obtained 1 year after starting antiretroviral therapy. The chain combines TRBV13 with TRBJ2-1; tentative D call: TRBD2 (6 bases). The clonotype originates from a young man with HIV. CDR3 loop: CASSFMGRSGNEQFF. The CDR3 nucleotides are TGTGCCAGCAGCTTTATGGGGAGGTCGGGCAATGAGCAGTTCTTC.